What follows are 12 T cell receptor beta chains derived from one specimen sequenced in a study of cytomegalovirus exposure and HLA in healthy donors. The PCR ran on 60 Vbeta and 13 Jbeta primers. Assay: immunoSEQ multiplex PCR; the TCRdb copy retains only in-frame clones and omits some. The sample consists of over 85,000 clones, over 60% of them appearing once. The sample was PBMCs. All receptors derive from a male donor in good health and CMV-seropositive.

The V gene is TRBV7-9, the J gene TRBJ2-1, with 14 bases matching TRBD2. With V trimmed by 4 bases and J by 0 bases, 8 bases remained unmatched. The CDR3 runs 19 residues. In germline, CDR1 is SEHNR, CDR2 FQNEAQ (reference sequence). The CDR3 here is CASSSPGLAGDSSYNEQFF. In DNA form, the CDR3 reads TGTGCCAGCAGCTCCCCGGGACTAGCGGGGGACAGCTCCTACAATGAGCAGTTCTTC.

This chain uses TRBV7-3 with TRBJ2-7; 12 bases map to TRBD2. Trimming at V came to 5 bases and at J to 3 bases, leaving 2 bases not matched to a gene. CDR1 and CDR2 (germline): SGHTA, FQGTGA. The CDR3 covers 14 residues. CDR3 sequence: CASSPLAGGYEQYF. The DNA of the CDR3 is TGTGCCAGCAGCCCACTAGCGGGAGGCTACGAGCAGTACTTC.

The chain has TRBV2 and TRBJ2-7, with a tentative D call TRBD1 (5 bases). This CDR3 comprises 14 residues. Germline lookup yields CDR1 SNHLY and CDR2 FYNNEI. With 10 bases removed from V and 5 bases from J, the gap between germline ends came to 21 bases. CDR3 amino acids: CAIPLGQIMNEQYF. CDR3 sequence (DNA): TGTGCCATCCCCCTGGGGCAGATCATGAACGAGCAGTACTTC.

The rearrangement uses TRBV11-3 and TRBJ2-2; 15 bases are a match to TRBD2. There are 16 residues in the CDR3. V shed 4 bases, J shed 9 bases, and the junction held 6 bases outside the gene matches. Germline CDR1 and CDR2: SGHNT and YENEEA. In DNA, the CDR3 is TGTGCCAGCAGCTCCGGACTAGCGGGAGGGCCGCGGGAGCTGTTTTTT. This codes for CASSSGLAGGPRELFF. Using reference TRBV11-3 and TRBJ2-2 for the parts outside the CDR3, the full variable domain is EAGVVQSPRYKIIEKKQPVAFWCNPISGHNTLYWYLQNLGQGPELLIRYENEEAVDDSQLPKDRFSAERLKGVDSTLKIQPAELGDSAVYLCASSSGLAGGPRELFFGEGSRLTVL.

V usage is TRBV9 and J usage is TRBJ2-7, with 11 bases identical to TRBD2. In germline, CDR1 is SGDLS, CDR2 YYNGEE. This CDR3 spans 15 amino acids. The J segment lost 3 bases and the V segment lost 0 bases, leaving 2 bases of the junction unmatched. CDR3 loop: CASSVGGTSGYEQYF. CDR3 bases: TGTGCCAGCAGCGTAGGAGGGACTAGCGGCTACGAGCAGTACTTC.

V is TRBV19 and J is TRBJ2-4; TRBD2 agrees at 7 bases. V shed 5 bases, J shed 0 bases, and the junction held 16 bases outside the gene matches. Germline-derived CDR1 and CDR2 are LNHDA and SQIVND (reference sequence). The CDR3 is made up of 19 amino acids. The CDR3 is CASSPTGLDWALAKNIQYF. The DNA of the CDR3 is TGTGCCAGTAGTCCCACTGGACTAGATTGGGCCTTAGCCAAAAACATTCAGTACTTC.

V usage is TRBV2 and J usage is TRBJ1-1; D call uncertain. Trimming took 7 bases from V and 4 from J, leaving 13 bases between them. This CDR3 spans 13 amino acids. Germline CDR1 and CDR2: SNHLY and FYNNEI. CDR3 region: CASTGETGTEAFF. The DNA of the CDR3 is TGTGCCAGCACGGGAGAAACGGGCACTGAAGCTTTCTTT.

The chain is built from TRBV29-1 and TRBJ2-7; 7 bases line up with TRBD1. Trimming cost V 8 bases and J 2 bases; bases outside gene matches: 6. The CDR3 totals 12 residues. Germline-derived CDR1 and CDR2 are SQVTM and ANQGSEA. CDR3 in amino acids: CSIQGVPYEQYF. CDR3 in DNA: TGCAGCATCCAGGGGGTCCCCTACGAGCAGTACTTC.

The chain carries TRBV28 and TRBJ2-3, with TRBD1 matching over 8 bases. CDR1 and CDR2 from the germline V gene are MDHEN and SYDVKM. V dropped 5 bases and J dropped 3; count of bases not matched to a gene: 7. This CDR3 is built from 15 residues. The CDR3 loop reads CASSPQGAGTDTQYF. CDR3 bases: TGTGCCAGCAGTCCCCAGGGGGCCGGAACAGATACGCAGTATTTT.

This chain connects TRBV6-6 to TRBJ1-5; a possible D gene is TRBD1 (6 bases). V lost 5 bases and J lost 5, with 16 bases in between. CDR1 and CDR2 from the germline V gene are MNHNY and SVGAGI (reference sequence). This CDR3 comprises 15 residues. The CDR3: CASSDFDRSHQPQHF. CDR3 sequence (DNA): TGTGCCAGCAGTGACTTTGACAGGAGTCATCAGCCCCAGCATTTT.

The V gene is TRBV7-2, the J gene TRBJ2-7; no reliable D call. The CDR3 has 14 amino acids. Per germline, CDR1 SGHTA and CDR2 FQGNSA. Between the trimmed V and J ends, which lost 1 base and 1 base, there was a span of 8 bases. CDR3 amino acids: CASSLDYSSYEQYF. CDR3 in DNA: TGTGCCAGCAGCTTAGATTATAGTTCCTACGAGCAGTACTTC.

CDR3 residues: CASGQGATQPQHF. DNA for the CDR3: TGTGCCAGCGGGCAGGGGGCCACTCAGCCCCAGCATTTT. The rearrangement links TRBV28 to TRBJ1-5; TRBD1 matches at 8 bases. J was trimmed by 6 bases and V by 8 bases; bases with no gene match: 6. CDR1 is MDHEN and CDR2 is SYDVKM in the germline V gene. This CDR3 region has 13 residues.